The table lists the clone carrying this TCR beta chain with many counts. Using its own MiXCR run on the 5' RACE reads, TCRdb lists one record per CDR3 protein. The repertoire holds 60,000 to 75,000 distinct CDR3 sequences, with 6.3% as singletons. This entry comes from a study of spatial heterogeneity in lung cancer. Time point denoted: sample taken at primary tumor resection. The germline CDR1 and CDR2 sequences are LGHDT and YNNKEL (reference sequence). This CDR3 is built from 13 residues. V lost 2 bases and J 1 base, leaving 5 bases between the germline ends. The clonotype originates from a female donor with early-stage non-small cell lung cancer. This chain joins TRBV3-1 and TRBJ2-5; D is ambiguous. This sample comprised PBMCs, obtained at surgery. The CDR3, as DNA: TGTGCCAGCAGCCAACCACGCCAAGAGACCCAGTACTTC. Encoded protein: CASSQPRQETQYF.